This T cell receptor (beta chain) comes out of a study of blood T cell repertoires in COVID-19. Profiled with immunoSEQ multiplex PCR; TCRdb holds only in-frame clones, not every one. The top ten clones hold roughly 3.9% of a sample with 160,000 or so clones, approximately 88% of them seen once. Trimming stripped 0 bases from V and 1 base from J, with 10 bases between. CDR3 length: 16 residues. Germline V gene lookup returns CDR1 KGHDR and CDR2 SFDVKD. Sample: peripheral blood. The chain couples TRBV24-1 to TRBJ2-3; TRBD1 is a possible D gene (6 bases). This sequence originates from a woman aged 55-69 years who had recovered from COVID-19. CDR3: CATSDLYAGGTDTQYF. In DNA form, the CDR3 reads TGTGCCACCAGTGATTTGTATGCAGGGGGCACAGATACGCAGTATTTT.